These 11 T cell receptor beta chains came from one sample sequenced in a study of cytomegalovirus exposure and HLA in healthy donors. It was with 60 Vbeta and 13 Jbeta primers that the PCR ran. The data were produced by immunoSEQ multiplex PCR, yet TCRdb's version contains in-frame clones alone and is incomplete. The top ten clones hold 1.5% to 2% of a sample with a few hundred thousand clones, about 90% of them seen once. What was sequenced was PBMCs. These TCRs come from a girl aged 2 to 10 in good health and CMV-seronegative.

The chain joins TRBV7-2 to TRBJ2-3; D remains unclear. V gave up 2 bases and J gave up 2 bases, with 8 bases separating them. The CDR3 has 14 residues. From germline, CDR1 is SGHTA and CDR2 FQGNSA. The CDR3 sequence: CASSLMIATDTQYF. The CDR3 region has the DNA TGTGCCAGCAGCTTAATGATAGCCACAGATACGCAGTATTTT.

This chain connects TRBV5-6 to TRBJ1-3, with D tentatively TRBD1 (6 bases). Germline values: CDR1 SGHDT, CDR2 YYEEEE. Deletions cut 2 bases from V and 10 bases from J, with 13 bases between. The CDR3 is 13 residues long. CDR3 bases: TGTGCCAGCAGCTTACTACAGGGTGAGACCATATATTTT. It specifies CASSLLQGETIYF.

CDR3 nucleotide sequence: TGTGCCAGCAGCGAAACCGGGACAGTAGTCACTGAAGCTTTCTTT. Its translation is CASSETGTVVTEAFF. The gene calls are TRBV21-1 and TRBJ1-1; the D segment call TRBD1 is taken from the table without a DNA check. TRBV21-1 is listed as a pseudogene. CDR3 length equals 15 residues.

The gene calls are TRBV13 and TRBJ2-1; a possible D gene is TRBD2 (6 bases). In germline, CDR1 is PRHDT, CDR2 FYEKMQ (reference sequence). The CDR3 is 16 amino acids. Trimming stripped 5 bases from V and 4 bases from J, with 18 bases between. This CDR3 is CASSPRVSGGYNEQFF. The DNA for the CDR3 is TGTGCCAGCAGCCCCCGAGTTAGCGGAGGATACAATGAGCAGTTCTTC.

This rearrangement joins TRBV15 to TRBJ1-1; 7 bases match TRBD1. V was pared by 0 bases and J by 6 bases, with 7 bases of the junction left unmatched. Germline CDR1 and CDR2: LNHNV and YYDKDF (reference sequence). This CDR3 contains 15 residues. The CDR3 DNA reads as TGTGCCACCAGCAGAGAGGTAGGGGGCCTTCCTGAAGCTTTCTTT. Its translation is CATSREVGGLPEAFF.

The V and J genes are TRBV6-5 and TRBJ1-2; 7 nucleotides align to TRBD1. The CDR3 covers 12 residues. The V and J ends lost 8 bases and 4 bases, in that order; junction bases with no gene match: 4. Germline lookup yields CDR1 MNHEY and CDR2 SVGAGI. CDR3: CASFAGGYGYTF. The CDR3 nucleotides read TGTGCCAGCTTTGCAGGGGGCTATGGCTACACCTTC.

CDR3: CAWSESSYNSPLHF. For the CDR3, the DNA is TGTGCCTGGAGTGAGAGCTCCTATAATTCACCCCTCCACTTT. The chain combines TRBV30 with TRBJ1-6; no reliable D call. CDR3 length equals 14 residues. From germline, CDR1 is GTSNPN and CDR2 SVGIG (reference sequence). V lost 1 base and J 0 bases, leaving 4 bases between the germline ends.

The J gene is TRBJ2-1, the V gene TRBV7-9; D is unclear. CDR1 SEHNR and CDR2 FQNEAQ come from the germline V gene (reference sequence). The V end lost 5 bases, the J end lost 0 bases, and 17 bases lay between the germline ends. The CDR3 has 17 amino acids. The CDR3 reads CASSIPLDLVSYNEQFF. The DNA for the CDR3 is TGTGCCAGCAGCATTCCCCTTGACTTAGTCTCCTACAATGAGCAGTTCTTC. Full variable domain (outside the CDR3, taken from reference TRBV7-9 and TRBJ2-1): DTGVSQNPRHKITKRGQNVTFRCDPISEHNRLYWYRQTLGQGPEFLTYFQNEAQLEKSRLLSDRFSAERPKGSFSTLEIQRTEQGDSAMYLCASSIPLDLVSYNEQFFGPGTRLTVL.

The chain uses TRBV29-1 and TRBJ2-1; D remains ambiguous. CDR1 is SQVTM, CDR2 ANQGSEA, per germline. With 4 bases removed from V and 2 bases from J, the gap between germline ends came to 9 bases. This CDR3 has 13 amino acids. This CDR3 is CSVARVAYNEQFF. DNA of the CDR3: TGCAGCGTTGCCCGGGTCGCCTACAATGAGCAGTTCTTC.

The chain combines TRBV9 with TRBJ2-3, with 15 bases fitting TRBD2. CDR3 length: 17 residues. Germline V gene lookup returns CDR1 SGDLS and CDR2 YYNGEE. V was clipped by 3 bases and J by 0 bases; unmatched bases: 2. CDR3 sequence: CASSGTSGGASTDTQYF. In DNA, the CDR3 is TGTGCCAGCAGCGGGACTAGCGGGGGGGCTAGCACAGATACGCAGTATTTT.

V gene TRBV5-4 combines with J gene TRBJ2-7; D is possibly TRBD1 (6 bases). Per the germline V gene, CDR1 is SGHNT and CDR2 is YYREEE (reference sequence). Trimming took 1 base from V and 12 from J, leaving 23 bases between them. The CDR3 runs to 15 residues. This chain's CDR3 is CASSLRGTRSQDRYF. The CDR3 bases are TGTGCCAGCAGCTTGAGAGGGACAAGGTCCCAAGATCGGTACTTC.